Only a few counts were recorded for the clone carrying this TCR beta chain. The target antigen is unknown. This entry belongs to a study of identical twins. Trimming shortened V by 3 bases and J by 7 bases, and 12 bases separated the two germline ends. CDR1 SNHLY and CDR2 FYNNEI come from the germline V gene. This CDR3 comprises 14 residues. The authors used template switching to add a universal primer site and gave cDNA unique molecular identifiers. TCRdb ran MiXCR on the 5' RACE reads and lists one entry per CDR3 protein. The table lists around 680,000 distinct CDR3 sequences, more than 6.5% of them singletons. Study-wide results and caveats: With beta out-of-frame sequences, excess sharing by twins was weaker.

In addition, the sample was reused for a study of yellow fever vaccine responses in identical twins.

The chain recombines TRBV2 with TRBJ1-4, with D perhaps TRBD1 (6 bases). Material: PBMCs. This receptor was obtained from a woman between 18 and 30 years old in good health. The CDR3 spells CASSEGRGTEKLFF. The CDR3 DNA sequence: TGTGCCAGCAGTGAGGGCAGGGGAACTGAAAAACTGTTTTTT. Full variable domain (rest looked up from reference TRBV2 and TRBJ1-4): EPEVTQTPSHQVTQMGQEVILRCVPISNHLYFYWYRQILGQKVEFLVSFYNNEISEKSEIFDDQFSVERPDGSNFTLKIRSTKLEDSAMYFCASSEGRGTEKLFFGSGTQLSVL.